These T cell receptor beta chains were read from a single sample in a study of T-cell memory formation after mild COVID-19. TCRdb itself ran the 5' RACE reads through MiXCR, one entry per CDR3 protein. Of around 450,000 distinct CDR3 sequences in the sample, about 20% were seen once. The sequenced material came from PBMCs or a T cell subset sorted from them (not recorded which). These receptor sequences come from an adult woman who had mild COVID-19 (a few samples of this study predate the infection). Cell type and time point are not known. Each CDR3 is given with its conserved first and last residue. The D gene is left open where the match is weak. Size values are once, few and many counts, or a class for expanded clones, and some rows have none.

TRBV4-1	TRBJ2-1	.	.	TGCGCCAGCAGCCAAGATTGGTATTACAATGAGCAGTTCTTC	CASSQDWYYNEQFF
TRBV5-1	TRBJ1-2	.	.	TGCGCCAGCAGCGTGGACAGTCTCGGGGCCTATGGCTACACCTTC	CASSVDSLGAYGYTF
TRBV29-1	TRBJ2-1	few	TRBD1	TGCAGCGTGGGGACAGGGGGCATTGGTGAGCAGTTCTTC	CSVGTGGIGEQFF
TRBV12-3/TRBV12-4	TRBJ1-5	.	.	TGTGCCAGCAGTTTAGACAGGGACAATCAGCCCCAGCATTTT	CASSLDRDNQPQHF
TRBV7-2	TRBJ2-1	.	.	TGTGCCAGCAGCTTCGGGAACAATGAGCAGTTCTTC	CASSFGNNEQFF
TRBV4-2	TRBJ2-3	few	TRBD2	TGTGCCAGCAGCCCCAAGGGACGAGCGGGGGAGGAAGATACGCAGTATTTT	CASSPKGRAGEEDTQYF
TRBV4-3	TRBJ2-3	.	TRBD1	TGCGCCAGCAGCCCCTACAGGGGTTCCACAGATACGCAGTATTTT	CASSPYRGSTDTQYF
TRBV7-8	TRBJ2-7	few	.	TGTGCCAGCAGCGTTGGACACACCTACGAGCAGTACTTC	CASSVGHTYEQYF
TRBV7-9	TRBJ2-2	.	.	TGTGCCAGCTTCGTGGGGGCTCCGTTCACCGGGGAGCTGTTTTTT	CASFVGAPFTGELFF
TRBV2	TRBJ2-2	.	.	TGTGCCAGCAGTGTTTCCGGGGAGCTGTTTTTT	CASSVSGELFF
TRBV10-3	TRBJ2-3	.	TRBD2	TGTGCCATCAGTGAGTCTACAGCTAGCGGGAGGGCCCTGACATACACAGATACGCAGTATTTT	CAISESTASGRALTYTDTQYF
TRBV5-1	TRBJ2-7	.	TRBD1	TGCGCCAGCAGACACGCCTTAGGACAGGGTGACGGGGAGCAGTACTTC	CASRHALGQGDGEQYF
TRBV4-2	TRBJ1-2	.	.	TGTGCCAGCAGCCAAGAAGGGAGGAACAACTATGGCTACACCTTC	CASSQEGRNNYGYTF
TRBV20-1	TRBJ2-7	many	.	TGCAGTGCCACAGGGTATAAGGACGAGCAGTACTTC	CSATGYKDEQYF
TRBV7-3	TRBJ2-1	.	.	TGTGCCAGCAGCCGAACCCTCGGCGGGGCCAAAAATGAGCAGTTCTTC	CASSRTLGGAKNEQFF
TRBV11-1	TRBJ2-1	few	TRBD2	TGTGCCAGCAGCATGGGACTAGTGGTAGGGTCATCCTACAATGAGCAGTTCTTC	CASSMGLVVGSSYNEQFF
TRBV4-2	TRBJ2-1	.	.	TGTGCCAGCAGCCAAATCGGGGATGAGCAGTTCTTC	CASSQIGDEQFF
TRBV12-3/TRBV12-4	TRBJ2-2	.	TRBD2	TGTGCCAGCAGTTTTCAATTAGCGGGAGCGGGGGAGCTGTTTTTT	CASSFQLAGAGELFF
TRBV7-8	TRBJ2-7	few	.	TGTGCCAGCAGCTTAGCGTACAGGGAGACCTACGAGCAGTACTTC	CASSLAYRETYEQYF
TRBV7-9	TRBJ1-2	few	.	TGTGCCAGCAGTTCTCCCGCAATCAACTATGGCTACACCTTC	CASSSPAINYGYTF
TRBV5-1	TRBJ1-2	.	.	TGCGCCAGCAGCTTGGAGGCACCCGAGGTTGCTGGCTACACCTTC	CASSLEAPEVAGYTF
TRBV7-8	TRBJ1-1	many	.	TGTGCCAGCAGCTTAGAACCGGGACGGGGCACTGAAGCTTTCTTT	CASSLEPGRGTEAFF
TRBV7-6	TRBJ2-5	many	TRBD2	TGTGCCAGCAGCTTGGGACTAGCGGGAGGGCAAGAGACCCAGTACTTC	CASSLGLAGGQETQYF
TRBV3-1	TRBJ1-6	many	.	TGTGCCAGCAGCCAAGAAAATGGGGCACTACGGAATTCACCCCTCCACTTT	CASSQENGALRNSPLHF
TRBV7-9	TRBJ2-1	few	TRBD2	TGTGCCAGCAGCCTCGGACTAGCGGGGGCCGACGGGCAGTTCTTC	CASSLGLAGADGQFF
TRBV2	TRBJ2-7	few	TRBD1	TGTGCCAGCAGAGACTTACAACCGGGACAGGGGGCGCGAGAGCAGTACTTC	CASRDLQPGQGAREQYF
TRBV12-3/TRBV12-4	TRBJ1-1	.	TRBD1	TGTGCCAGCAGTTTTATCCCCGGGACAGTCACCCCAAACACTGAAGCCTTCTTT	CASSFIPGTVTPNTEAFF
TRBV25-1	TRBJ1-2	.	.	TGTGCCAGCAGTGGGGCTTTATATGGCTACACCTTC	CASSGALYGYTF
TRBV11-2	TRBJ2-1	.	.	TGTGCCAGCAGCTCACCTACTAGCCTCCAGACCTCCTTC	CASSSPTSLQTSF
TRBV9	TRBJ2-1	few	.	TGTGCCAGCAGCGTAGCCCTATTCCATGAGCAGTTCTTC	CASSVALFHEQFF
TRBV20-1	TRBJ1-1	few	.	TGCAGTTTAATAAAACGGGGCACTGAAGCTTTCTTT	CSLIKRGTEAFF
TRBV7-9	TRBJ2-3	.	TRBD2	TGTGCCAGCAGCCCGTCTAGGGACTACTTCACAGATACGCAGTATTTT	CASSPSRDYFTDTQYF
TRBV18	TRBJ2-3	few	TRBD1	TGTGCCAGCTCACCGGGACAGGTGGGGAGCACAGATACGCAGTATTTT	CASSPGQVGSTDTQYF
TRBV5-1	TRBJ2-2	.	TRBD1	TGCGCTCGCATTTGGGACAGGGTAAACACCGGGGAGCTGTTTTTT	CARIWDRVNTGELFF
TRBV5-1	TRBJ2-1	few	.	TGCGCCAGCAGCTTGGAGACCCCCCTTTACAATGAGCAGTTCTTC	CASSLETPLYNEQFF
TRBV11-2	TRBJ2-7	.	TRBD2	TGTGCCAGCAGCTTAGTAGCGGGGGGACACTACGAGCAGTACTTC	CASSLVAGGHYEQYF
TRBV24-1	TRBJ2-1	.	.	TGTGCCACCAGTGGGGGACACCAGGATTACAATGAGCAGTTCTTC	CATSGGHQDYNEQFF
TRBV7-6	TRBJ2-5	.	TRBD2	TGTGCCAGCAGCTTTACTAGCGGGGCCCGAGAGACCCAGTACTTC	CASSFTSGARETQYF
TRBV6-6	TRBJ2-1	.	.	TGTGCCAGCAGTTACCGGAACGCGCGGGGGCCCATGAGCAATGAGCAGTTCTTC	CASSYRNARGPMSNEQFF
TRBV7-7	TRBJ1-1	few	.	TGTGCTAGCAGCTTAGTCCCGGGGTCTGAAGCTTTCTTT	CASSLVPGSEAFF